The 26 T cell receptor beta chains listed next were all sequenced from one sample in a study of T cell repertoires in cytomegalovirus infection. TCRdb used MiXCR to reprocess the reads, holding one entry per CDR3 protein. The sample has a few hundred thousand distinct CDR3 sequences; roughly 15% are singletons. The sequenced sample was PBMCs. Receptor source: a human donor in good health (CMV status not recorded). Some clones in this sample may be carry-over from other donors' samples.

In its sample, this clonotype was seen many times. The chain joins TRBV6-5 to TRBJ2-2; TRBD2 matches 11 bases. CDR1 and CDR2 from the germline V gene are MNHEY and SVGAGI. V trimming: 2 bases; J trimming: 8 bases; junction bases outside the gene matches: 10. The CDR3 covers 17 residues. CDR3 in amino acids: CASSYATSGTQIGELFF. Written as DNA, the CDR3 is TGTGCCAGCAGTTACGCGACTAGCGGGACACAGATTGGGGAGCTGTTTTTT.

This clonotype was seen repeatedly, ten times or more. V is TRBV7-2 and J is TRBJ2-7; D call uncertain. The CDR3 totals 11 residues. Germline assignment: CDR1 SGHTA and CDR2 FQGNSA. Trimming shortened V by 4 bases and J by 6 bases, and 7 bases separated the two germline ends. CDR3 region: CASSSFSEQYF. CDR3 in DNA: TGTGCCAGCAGCTCCTTCAGCGAGCAGTACTTC.

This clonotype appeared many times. Written as DNA, the CDR3 is TGTGCCAGCAGCTTGGGGACAGATTCACCCCTCCACTTT. Translated: CASSLGTDSPLHF. The J gene is TRBJ1-6, the V gene TRBV7-3; 7 bases agree with TRBD1. CDR1 and CDR2 (germline): SGHTA, FQGTGA. CDR3 length equals 13 residues. The ends lost 3 bases at V and 8 bases at J; junction bases unmatched: 1.

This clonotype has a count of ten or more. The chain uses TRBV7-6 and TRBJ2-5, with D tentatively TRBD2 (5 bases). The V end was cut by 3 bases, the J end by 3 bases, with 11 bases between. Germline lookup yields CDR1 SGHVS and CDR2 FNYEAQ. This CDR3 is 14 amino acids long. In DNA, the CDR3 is TGTGCCAGCAGCTTCGGGGTTTTCGAAGAGACCCAGTACTTC. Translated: CASSFGVFEETQYF.

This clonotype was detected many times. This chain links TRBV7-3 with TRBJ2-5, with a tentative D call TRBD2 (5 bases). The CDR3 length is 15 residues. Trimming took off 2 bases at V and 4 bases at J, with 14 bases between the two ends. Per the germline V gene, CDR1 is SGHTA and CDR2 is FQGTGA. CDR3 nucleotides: TGTGCCAGCAGCTTAGGGATCCAGGAGGCAGAGACCCAGTACTTC. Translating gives CASSLGIQEAETQYF.

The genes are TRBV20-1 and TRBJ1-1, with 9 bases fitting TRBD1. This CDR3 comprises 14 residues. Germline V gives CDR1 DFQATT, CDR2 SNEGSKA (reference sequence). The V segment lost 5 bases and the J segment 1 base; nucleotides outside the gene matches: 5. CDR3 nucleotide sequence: TGCAGTGCTGGGACAGGGATTGGGAACACTGAAGCTTTCTTT. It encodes CSAGTGIGNTEAFF.

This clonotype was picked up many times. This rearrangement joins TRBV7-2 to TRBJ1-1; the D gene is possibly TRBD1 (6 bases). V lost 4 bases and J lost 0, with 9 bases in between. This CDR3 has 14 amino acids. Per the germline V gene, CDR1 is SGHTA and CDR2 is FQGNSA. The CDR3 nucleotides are TGTGCCAGCAGCTCCAGGACAGTGAACACTGAAGCTTTCTTT. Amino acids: CASSSRTVNTEAFF. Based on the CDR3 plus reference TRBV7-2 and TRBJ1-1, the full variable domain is GAGVSQSPSNKVTEKGKDVELRCDPISGHTALYWYRQSLGQGLEFLIYFQGNSAPDKSGLPSDRFSAERTGGSVSTLTIQRTQQEDSAVYLCASSSRTVNTEAFFGQGTRLTVV.

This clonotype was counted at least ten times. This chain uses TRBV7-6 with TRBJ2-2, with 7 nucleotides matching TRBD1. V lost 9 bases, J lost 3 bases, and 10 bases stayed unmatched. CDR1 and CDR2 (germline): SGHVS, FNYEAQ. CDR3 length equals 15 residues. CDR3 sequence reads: CASSKTGTDTGELFF. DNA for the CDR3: TGTGCCAGTTCAAAGACAGGGACGGACACCGGGGAGCTGTTTTTT.

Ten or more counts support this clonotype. CDR3 loop: CASSPRVAGGPRAEQFF. The CDR3 bases are TGTGCCAGCAGCCCCCGGGTAGCGGGGGGTCCTAGGGCGGAGCAGTTCTTC. The rearrangement joins TRBV7-2 to TRBJ2-1, with TRBD2 matching over 10 bases. Germline CDR1 is SGHTA and CDR2 is FQGNSA. V was pared by 5 bases and J by 10 bases, with 17 bases of the junction left unmatched. The CDR3 spans 17 residues.

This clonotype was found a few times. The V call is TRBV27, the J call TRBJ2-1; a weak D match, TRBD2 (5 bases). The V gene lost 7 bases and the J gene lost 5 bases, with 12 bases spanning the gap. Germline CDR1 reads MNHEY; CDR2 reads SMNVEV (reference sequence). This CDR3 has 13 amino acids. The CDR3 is CASKRAVHNEQFF. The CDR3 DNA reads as TGTGCCAGCAAAAGAGCGGTTCACAATGAGCAGTTCTTC.

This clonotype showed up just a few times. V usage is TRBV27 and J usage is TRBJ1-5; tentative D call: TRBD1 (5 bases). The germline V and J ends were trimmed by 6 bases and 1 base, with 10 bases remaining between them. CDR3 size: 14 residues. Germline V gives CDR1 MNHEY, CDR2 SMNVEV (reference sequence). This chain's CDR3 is CASSHRDSNQPQHF. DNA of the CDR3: TGTGCCAGCAGCCATCGGGACAGCAATCAGCCCCAGCATTTT.

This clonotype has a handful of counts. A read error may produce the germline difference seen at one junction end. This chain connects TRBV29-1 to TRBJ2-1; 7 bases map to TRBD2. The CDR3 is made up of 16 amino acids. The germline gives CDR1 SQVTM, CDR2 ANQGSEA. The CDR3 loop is CSVEPGGGRTYDEQFF. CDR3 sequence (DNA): TGCAGCGTCGAGCCGGGCGGGGGAAGGACCTACGATGAGCAGTTCTTC.

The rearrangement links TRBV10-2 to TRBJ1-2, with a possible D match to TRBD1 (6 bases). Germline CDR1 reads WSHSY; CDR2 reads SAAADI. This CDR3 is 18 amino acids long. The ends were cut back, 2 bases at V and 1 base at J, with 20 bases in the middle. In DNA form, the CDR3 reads TGCGCCAGCAGTGAGAATATTGAGGGACACCTTCTTAACTATGGCTACACCTTC. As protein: CASSENIEGHLLNYGYTF.

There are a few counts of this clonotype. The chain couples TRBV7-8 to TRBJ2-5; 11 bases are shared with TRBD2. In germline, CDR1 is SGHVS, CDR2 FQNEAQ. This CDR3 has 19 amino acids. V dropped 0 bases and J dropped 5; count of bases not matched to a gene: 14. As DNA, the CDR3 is TGTGCCAGCAGCTTAGCGAGCACTAGCGGGAGAAGGTCACGGGAGACCCAGTACTTC. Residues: CASSLASTSGRRSRETQYF.

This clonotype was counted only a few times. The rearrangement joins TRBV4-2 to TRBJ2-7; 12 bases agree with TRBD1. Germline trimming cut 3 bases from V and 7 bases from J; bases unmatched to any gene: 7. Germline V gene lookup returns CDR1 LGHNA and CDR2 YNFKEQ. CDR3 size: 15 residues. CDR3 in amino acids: CASSQPGQGAGEQYF. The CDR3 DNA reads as TGTGCCAGCAGCCAGCCGGGACAGGGGGCTGGAGAGCAGTACTTC.

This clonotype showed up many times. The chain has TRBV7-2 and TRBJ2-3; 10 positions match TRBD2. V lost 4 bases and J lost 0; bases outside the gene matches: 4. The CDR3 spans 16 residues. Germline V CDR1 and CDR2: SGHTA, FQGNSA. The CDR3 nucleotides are TGTGCCAGCAGCTCACAACTAGCGGGAAGCACAGATACGCAGTATTTT. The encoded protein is CASSSQLAGSTDTQYF.

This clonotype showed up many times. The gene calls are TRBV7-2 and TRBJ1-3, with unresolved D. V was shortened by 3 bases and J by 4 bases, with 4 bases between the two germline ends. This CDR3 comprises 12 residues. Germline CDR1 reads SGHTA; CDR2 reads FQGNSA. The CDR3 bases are TGTGCCAGCAGCTTGTGGGGAAACACCATATATTTT. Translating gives CASSLWGNTIYF.

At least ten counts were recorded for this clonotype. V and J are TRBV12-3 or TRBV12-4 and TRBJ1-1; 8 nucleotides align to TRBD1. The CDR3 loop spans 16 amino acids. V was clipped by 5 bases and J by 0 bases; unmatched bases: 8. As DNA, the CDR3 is TGTGCCAGCAGTAGGGGGACAGGCTGGGTGAACACTGAAGCTTTCTTT. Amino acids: CASSRGTGWVNTEAFF.

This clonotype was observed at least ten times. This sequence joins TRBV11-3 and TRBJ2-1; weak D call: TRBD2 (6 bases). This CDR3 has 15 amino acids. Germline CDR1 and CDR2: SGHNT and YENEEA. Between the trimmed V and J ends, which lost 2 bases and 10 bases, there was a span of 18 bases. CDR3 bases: TGTGCCAGCAGCTTAACTAGCCAGAAAGAAGGGGAGCAGTTCTTC. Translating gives CASSLTSQKEGEQFF.

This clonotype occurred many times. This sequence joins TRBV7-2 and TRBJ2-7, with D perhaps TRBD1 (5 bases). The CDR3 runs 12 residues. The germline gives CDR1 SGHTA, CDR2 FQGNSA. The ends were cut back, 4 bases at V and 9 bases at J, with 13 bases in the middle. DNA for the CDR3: TGTGCCAGCAGCTCCTCAGGGATGGTGCAGTACTTC. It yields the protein CASSSSGMVQYF.

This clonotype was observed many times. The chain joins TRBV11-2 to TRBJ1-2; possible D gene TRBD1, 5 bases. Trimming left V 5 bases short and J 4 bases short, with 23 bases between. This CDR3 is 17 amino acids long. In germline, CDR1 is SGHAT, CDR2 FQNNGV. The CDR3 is CASSLGRLSTLAYGYTF. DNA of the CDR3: TGTGCCAGCAGCCTGGGACGCCTGTCCACGTTGGCCTATGGCTACACCTTC.

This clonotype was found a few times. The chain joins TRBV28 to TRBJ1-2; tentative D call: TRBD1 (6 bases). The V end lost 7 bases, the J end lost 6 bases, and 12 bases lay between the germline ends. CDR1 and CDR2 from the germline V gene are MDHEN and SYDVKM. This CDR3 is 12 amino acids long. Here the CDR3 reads CASTTKGDGYTF. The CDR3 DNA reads TGTGCCAGCACTACGAAGGGGGATGGCTACACCTTC.

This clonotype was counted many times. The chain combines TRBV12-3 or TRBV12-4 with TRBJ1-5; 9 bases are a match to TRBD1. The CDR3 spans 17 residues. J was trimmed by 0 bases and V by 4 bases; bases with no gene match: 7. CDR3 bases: TGTGCCAGCAGTTCAGGGGACAGGGTTTATAGCAATCAGCCCCAGCATTTT. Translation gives CASSSGDRVYSNQPQHF.

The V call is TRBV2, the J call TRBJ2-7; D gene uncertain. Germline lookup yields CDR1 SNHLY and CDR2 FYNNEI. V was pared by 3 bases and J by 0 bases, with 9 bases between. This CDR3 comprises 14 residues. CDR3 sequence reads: CASSDPRSSYEQYF. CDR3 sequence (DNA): TGTGCCAGCAGTGACCCCCGGAGCTCCTACGAGCAGTACTTC.

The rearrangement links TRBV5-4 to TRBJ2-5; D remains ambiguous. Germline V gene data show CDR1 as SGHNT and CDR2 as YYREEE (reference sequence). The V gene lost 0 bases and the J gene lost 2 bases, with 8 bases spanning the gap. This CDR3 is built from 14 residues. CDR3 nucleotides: TGTGCCAGCAGCTTGGTGGATAGTCAAGAGACCCAGTACTTC. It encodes CASSLVDSQETQYF.

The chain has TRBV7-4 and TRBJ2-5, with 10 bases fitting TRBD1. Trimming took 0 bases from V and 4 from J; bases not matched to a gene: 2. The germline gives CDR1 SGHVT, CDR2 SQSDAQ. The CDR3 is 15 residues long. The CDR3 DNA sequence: TGTGCCAGCAGCTTAGCTGGACAGGGGGGAGAGACCCAGTACTTC. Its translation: CASSLAGQGGETQYF.